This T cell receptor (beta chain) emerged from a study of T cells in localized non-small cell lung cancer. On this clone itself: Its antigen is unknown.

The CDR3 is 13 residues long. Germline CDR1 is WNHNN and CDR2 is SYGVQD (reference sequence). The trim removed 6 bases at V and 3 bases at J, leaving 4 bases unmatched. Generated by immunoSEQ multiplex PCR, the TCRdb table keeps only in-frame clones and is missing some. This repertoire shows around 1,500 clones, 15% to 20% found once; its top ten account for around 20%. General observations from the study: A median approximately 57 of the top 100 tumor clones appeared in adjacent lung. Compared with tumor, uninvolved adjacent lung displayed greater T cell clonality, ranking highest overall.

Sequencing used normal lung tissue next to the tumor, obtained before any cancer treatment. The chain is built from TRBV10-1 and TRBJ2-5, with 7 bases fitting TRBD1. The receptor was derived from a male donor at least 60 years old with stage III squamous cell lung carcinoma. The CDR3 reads CASSGTAEETQYF. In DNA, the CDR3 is TGCGCCAGCAGCGGGACAGCAGAAGAGACCCAGTACTTC.